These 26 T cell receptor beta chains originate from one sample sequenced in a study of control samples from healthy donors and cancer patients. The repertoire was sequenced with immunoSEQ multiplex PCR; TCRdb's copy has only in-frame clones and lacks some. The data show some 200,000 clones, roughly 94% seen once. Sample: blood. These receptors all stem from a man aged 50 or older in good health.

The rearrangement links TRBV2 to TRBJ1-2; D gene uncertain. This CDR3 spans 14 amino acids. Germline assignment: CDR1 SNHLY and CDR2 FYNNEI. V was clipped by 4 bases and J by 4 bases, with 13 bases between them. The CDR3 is CASSVFLLAYGYTF. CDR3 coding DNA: TGTGCCAGCAGTGTCTTTCTCTTGGCCTATGGCTACACCTTC.

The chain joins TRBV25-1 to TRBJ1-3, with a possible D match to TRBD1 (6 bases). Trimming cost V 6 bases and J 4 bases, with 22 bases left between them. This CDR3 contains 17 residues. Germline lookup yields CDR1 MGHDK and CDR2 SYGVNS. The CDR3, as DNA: TGTGCCAGCAGCCACCGATGGGGCAGGGGTGGCGGAAACACCATATATTTT. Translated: CASSHRWGRGGGNTIYF.

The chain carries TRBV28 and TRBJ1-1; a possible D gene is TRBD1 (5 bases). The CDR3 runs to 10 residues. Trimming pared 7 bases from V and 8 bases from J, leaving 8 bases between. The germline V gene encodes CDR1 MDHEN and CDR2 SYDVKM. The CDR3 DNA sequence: TGTGCCAGCACAGACAGAGAAGCTTTCTTT. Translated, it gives CASTDREAFF.

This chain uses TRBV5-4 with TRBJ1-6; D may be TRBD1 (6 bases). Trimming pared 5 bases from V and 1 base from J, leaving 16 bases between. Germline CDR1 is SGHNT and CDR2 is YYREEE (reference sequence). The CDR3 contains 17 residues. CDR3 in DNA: TGTGCCAGCAGTTCAACAGGGATGAGGTCCTATAATTCACCCCTCCACTTT. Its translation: CASSSTGMRSYNSPLHF.

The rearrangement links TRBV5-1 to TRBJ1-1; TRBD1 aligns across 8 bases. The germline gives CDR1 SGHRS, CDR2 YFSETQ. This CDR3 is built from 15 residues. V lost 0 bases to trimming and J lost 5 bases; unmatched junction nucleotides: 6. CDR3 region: CASSLVSRGLTEAFF. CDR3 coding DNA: TGCGCCAGCAGCTTGGTCTCCAGGGGGCTGACTGAAGCTTTCTTT.

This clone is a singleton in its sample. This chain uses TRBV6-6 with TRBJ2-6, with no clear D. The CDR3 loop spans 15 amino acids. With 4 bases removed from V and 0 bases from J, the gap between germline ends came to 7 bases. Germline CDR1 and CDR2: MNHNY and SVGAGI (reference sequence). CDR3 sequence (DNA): TGTGCCAGCAGTTCATCGAACTCTGGGGCCAACGTCCTGACTTTC. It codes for CASSSSNSGANVLTF.

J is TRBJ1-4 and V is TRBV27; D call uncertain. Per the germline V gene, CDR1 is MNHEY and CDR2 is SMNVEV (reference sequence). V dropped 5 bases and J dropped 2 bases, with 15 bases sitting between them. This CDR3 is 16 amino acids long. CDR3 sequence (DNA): TGTGCCAGCAGTCGGACCCTGACACAGACTAATGAAAAACTGTTTTTT. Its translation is CASSRTLTQTNEKLFF.

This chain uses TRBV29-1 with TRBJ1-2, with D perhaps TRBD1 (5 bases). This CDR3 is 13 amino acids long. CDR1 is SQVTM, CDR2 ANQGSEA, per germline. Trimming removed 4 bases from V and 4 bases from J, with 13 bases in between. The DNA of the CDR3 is TGCAGCGTTGCACAAGGACAAGCCTATGGCTACACCTTC. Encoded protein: CSVAQGQAYGYTF.

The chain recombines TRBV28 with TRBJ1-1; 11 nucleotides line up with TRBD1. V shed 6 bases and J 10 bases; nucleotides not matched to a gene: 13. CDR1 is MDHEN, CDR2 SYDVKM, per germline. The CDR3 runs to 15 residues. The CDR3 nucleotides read TGTGCCAGCAGAGGCATAGGGACAGGGGGGTGGGTAGCTTTCTTT. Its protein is CASRGIGTGGWVAFF.

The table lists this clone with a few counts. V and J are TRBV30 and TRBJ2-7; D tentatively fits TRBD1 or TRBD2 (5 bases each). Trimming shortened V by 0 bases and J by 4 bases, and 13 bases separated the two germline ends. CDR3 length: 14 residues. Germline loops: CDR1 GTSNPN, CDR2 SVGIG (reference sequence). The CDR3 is CAWSVRGRFYEQYV. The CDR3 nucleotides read TGTGCCTGGAGTGTACGGGGCAGATTTTACGAGCAGTACGTC.

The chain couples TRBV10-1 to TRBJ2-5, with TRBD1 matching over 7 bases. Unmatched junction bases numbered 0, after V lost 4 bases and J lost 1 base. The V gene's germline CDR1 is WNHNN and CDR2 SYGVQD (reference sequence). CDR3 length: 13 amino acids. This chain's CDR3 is CASSGQGQETQYF. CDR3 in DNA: TGCGCCAGCAGTGGACAGGGCCAAGAGACCCAGTACTTC.

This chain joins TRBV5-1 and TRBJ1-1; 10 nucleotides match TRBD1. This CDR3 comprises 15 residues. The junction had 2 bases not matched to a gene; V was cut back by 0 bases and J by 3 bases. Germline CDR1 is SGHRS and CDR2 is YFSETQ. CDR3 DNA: TGCGCCAGCAGCTTGGGGACAGGGGGAGACACTGAAGCTTTCTTT. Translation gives CASSLGTGGDTEAFF. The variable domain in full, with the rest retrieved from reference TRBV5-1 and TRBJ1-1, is KAGVTQTPRYLIKTRGQQVTLSCSPISGHRSVSWYQQTPGQGLQFLFEYFSETQRNKGNFPGRFSGRQFSNSRSEMNVSTLELGDSALYLCASSLGTGGDTEAFFGQGTRLTVV.

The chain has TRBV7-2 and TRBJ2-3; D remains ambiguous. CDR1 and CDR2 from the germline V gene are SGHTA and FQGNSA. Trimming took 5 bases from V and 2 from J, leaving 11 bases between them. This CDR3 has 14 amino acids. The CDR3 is CASSDEHPTDTQYF. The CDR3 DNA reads TGTGCCAGCAGCGACGAACACCCCACAGATACGCAGTATTTT.

The CDR3: CASSAVGWAGELFF. In nucleotides, the CDR3 is TGTGCCAGCAGCGCGGTAGGGTGGGCCGGGGAGCTGTTTTTT. V usage is TRBV11-2 and J usage is TRBJ2-2, with D hard to call. Germline lookup yields CDR1 SGHAT and CDR2 FQNNGV. The CDR3 loop spans 14 amino acids. V was trimmed by 5 bases and J by 6 bases, leaving 13 bases between them.

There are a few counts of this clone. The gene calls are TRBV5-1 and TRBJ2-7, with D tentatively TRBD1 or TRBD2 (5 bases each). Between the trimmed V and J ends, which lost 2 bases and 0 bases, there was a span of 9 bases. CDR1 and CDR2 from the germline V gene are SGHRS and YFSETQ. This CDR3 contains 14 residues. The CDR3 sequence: CASSFSGTSYEQYF. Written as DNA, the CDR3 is TGCGCCAGCAGCTTCTCCGGGACCTCCTACGAGCAGTACTTC.

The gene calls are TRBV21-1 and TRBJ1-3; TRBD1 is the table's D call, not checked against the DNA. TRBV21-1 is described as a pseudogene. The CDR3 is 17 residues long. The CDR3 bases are TGTGCCAGCAGCAAGAAGACAGATAGAGCCTCTGGAAACACCATATATTTT. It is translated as CASSKKTDRASGNTIYF.

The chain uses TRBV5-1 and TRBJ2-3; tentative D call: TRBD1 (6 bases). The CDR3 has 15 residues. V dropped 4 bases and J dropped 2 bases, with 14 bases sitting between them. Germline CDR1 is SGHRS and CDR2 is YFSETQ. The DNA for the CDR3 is TGCGCCAGCAGCCCATCCCAGGGGTCCACAGATACGCAGTATTTT. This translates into CASSPSQGSTDTQYF.

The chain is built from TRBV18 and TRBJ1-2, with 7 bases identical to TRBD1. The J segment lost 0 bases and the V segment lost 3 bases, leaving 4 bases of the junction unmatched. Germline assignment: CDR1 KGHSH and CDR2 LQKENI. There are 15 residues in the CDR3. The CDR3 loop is CASSPQQGTNYGYTF. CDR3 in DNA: TGTGCCAGCTCACCTCAACAGGGGACTAACTATGGCTACACCTTC.

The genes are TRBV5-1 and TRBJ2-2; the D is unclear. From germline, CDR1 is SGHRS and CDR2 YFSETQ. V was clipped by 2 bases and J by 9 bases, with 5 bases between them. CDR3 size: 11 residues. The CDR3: CASSFGRELFF. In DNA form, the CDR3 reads TGCGCCAGCAGCTTCGGTCGGGAGCTGTTTTTT.

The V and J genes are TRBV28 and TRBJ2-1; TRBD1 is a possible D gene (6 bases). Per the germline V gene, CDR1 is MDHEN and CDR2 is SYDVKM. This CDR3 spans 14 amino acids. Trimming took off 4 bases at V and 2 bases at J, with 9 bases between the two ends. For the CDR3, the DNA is TGTGCCAGCAGTTCCTGGACAGCCTACAATGAGCAGTTCTTC. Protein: CASSSWTAYNEQFF.

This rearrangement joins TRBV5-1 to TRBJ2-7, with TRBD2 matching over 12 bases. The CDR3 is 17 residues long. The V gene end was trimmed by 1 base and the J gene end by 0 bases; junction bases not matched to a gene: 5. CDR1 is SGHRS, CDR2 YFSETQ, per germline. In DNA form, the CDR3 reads TGCGCCAGCAGCTTGCGGCTAGCGGGGGGGAGCTCCTACGAGCAGTACGTC. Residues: CASSLRLAGGSSYEQYV.

The CDR3 DNA reads as TGCGCCAGCAGCCAGGGCAGGGGGTGGGATGAAAAACTGTTTTTT. This translates into CASSQGRGWDEKLFF. The chain employs TRBV4-3 and TRBJ1-4, with TRBD1 identical over 7 bases. Germline V CDR1 and CDR2: LGHNA, YSLEER. V shed 3 bases and J 6 bases; nucleotides not matched to a gene: 7. This CDR3 region has 15 residues.

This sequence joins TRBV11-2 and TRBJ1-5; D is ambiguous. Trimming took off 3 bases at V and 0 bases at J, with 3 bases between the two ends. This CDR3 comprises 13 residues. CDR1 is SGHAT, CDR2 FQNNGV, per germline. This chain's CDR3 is CASSFYSNQPQHF. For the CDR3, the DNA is TGTGCCAGCAGCTTCTATAGCAATCAGCCCCAGCATTTT.

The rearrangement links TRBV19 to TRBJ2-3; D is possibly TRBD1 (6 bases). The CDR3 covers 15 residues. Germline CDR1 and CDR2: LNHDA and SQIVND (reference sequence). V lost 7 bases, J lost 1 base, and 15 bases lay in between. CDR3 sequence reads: CASTTRGWGTDTQYF. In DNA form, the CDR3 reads TGTGCCAGTACCACCAGGGGCTGGGGCACAGATACGCAGTATTTT.

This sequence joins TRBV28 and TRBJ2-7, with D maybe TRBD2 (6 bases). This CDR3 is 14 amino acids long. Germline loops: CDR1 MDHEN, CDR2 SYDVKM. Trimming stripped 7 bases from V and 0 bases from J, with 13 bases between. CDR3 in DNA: TGTGCCAGCACCCTATGGGGGGACTCCTACGAGCAGTACTTC. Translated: CASTLWGDSYEQYF.

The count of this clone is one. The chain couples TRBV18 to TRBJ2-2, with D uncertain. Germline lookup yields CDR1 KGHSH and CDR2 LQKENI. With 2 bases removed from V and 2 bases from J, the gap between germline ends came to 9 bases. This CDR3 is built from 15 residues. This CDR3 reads CASSPIYSNTGELFF. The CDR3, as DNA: TGTGCCAGCTCACCAATTTATTCAAACACCGGGGAGCTGTTTTTT.